This TCR beta chain came from a study of T cell clonotyping in hematopoietic cell transplantation. Notes on the study in general: After transplant, recipient diversity fell while pathologically expanded clonotypes grew through day 180.

Regarding time point: recipient sample about 28 days before transplant, after cytoreduction. Blood collection times were about day -28 and days 30, 100, 180 posttransplant. Comments on this clone: Its antigen is undetermined.

CDR1 is MGHRA and CDR2 is YSYEKL in the germline V gene. V dropped 2 bases and J dropped 6; count of bases not matched to a gene: 9. The CDR3 has 15 residues. TCRdb keeps only in-frame clones here, not all; method: immunoSEQ multiplex PCR. There are over 25,000 clones in the sample; roughly 88% occur only once, and approximately 24% lies in the top ten. The chain carries TRBV4-1 and TRBJ2-7, with TRBD2 identical over 8 bases. The sequence was obtained from a woman aged 55-70 years with acute myeloid leukemia. Some clones in this sample may be carry-over from other donors' samples. Source: peripheral blood mononuclear cells, taken before stem cell transplant. In nucleotides, the CDR3 is TGCGCCAGCAGCCAATTCGGGCTAGCGGGCGGCGAGCAGTACTTC. Its translation is CASSQFGLAGGEQYF.